This is a list of T cell receptor beta chains from one sample in a study of T cell responses to AZD1222 COVID-19 vaccine. Only in-frame clones appear in the TCRdb table, and some are missing; sequencing was by immunoSEQ multiplex PCR. This sample has roughly 99,000 clones, with 75% to 90% found just once. The material was peripheral blood, obtained on day 0 of AZD1222 vaccination. The receptors originated from an adult in good health. CDR3s include the opening cysteine and the closing phenylalanine or tryptophan. Each record gives: D gene, clone size, V gene, J gene, CDR3 DNA, CDR3 protein. The D gene is left open where the match is weak. Clone size is stated in some rows and not others, as once, few, many or a class when expanded.

d_gene: .
abundance: few
v_gene: TRBV2
j_gene: TRBJ2-2
CDR3nt: TGTGCCATCAATAGCAGGGACGAGAACACCGGGGAGCTGTTTTTT
CDR3aa: CAINSRDENTGELFF

d_gene: .
abundance: few
v_gene: TRBV12-1
j_gene: TRBJ1-2
CDR3nt: TGTGCCAGCAGCTTGGGACAGAGCCCTTCCTATGGCTACACCTTC
CDR3aa: CASSLGQSPSYGYTF

d_gene: .
abundance: .
v_gene: TRBV7-2
j_gene: TRBJ1-1
CDR3nt: TGTGCCAGCAGCTTAACTCCAGTAGGAAGGACTGAAGCTTTCTTT
CDR3aa: CASSLTPVGRTEAFF

d_gene: .
abundance: .
v_gene: TRBV7-9
j_gene: TRBJ1-5
CDR3nt: TGTGCCAGCAGCTTTGGGCAGGGTACTCAGCCCCAGCATTTT
CDR3aa: CASSFGQGTQPQHF

d_gene: .
abundance: .
v_gene: TRBV11-2
j_gene: TRBJ2-1
CDR3nt: TGTGCCAGCAGCCAGTCCGGGTTTAGCTCCTACAATGAGCAGTTCTTC
CDR3aa: CASSQSGFSSYNEQFF

d_gene: .
abundance: large
v_gene: TRBV21-1
j_gene: TRBJ2-2
CDR3nt: TGTGCCAGCAGCAAAAGACACACCGGGGAGCTGTTTTTT
CDR3aa: CASSKRHTGELFF

d_gene: TRBD1
abundance: few
v_gene: TRBV6-1
j_gene: TRBJ2-7
CDR3nt: TGTGCCAGCAGTGAAGCGATGGGACAGGCCTCCTACGAGCAGTACTTC
CDR3aa: CASSEAMGQASYEQYF

d_gene: .
abundance: .
v_gene: TRBV7-9
j_gene: TRBJ2-7
CDR3nt: TGTGCCAGCAGCTTAGAGGACGATAGTTGGGAGCAGTACTTC
CDR3aa: CASSLEDDSWEQYF

d_gene: TRBD1
abundance: .
v_gene: TRBV3-1/TRBV3-2
j_gene: TRBJ1-5
CDR3nt: TGTGCCAGCAGCCAAGGGGACAGGGGAGGGGGCAATCAGCCCCAGCATTTT
CDR3aa: CASSQGDRGGGNQPQHF

d_gene: .
abundance: .
v_gene: TRBV12-5
j_gene: TRBJ2-1
CDR3nt: TGTGCTAGTGGTTCCCCAACAGGAGACAATGAGCAGTTCTTC
CDR3aa: CASGSPTGDNEQFF

d_gene: .
abundance: .
v_gene: TRBV7-2
j_gene: TRBJ1-5
CDR3nt: TGTGCCAGCAGCTTAGAGGGGGTTGGCAATCAGCCCCAGCATTTT
CDR3aa: CASSLEGVGNQPQHF

d_gene: TRBD1
abundance: many
v_gene: TRBV28
j_gene: TRBJ2-6
CDR3nt: TGTGCCAGCACCCCGGGACAGGGATCAGGGGCCAACGTCCTGACTTTC
CDR3aa: CASTPGQGSGANVLTF

d_gene: .
abundance: .
v_gene: TRBV9
j_gene: TRBJ2-2
CDR3nt: TGTGCCAGCAGCGTAGGTTCAGGGTTCGCTGGCGGGGAGCTGTTTTTT
CDR3aa: CASSVGSGFAGGELFF

d_gene: .
abundance: .
v_gene: TRBV6-1
j_gene: TRBJ1-6
CDR3nt: TGTGCCAGCAGTGGTGGCACACGCTCCTATAATTCACCCCTCCACTTT
CDR3aa: CASSGGTRSYNSPLHF

d_gene: TRBD2
abundance: .
v_gene: TRBV3-1/TRBV3-2
j_gene: TRBJ2-7
CDR3nt: TGTGCCAGCAGCCAAGGGTCCCTAGCGGCCCATCCCTACGAGCAGTACTTC
CDR3aa: CASSQGSLAAHPYEQYF

d_gene: .
abundance: .
v_gene: TRBV6-2/TRBV6-3
j_gene: TRBJ2-5
CDR3nt: TGTGCCAGCAGTTACGTGGGGGAGACCCAGTACTTC
CDR3aa: CASSYVGETQYF

d_gene: TRBD1
abundance: .
v_gene: TRBV7-8
j_gene: TRBJ1-2
CDR3nt: TGTGCCAGCAGCTTAGCTGGAGGGTACAGGGGTAGCTATGGCTACACCTTC
CDR3aa: CASSLAGGYRGSYGYTF

d_gene: .
abundance: .
v_gene: TRBV19
j_gene: TRBJ1-5
CDR3nt: TGTGCCAGTAGGCGGCAGGAGTATAGCAATCAGCCCCAGCATTTT
CDR3aa: CASRRQEYSNQPQHF

d_gene: .
abundance: .
v_gene: TRBV19
j_gene: TRBJ2-5
CDR3nt: TGTGCCAGTAACTTTGCCTCAGGAGAGACCCAGTACTTC
CDR3aa: CASNFASGETQYF

d_gene: .
abundance: .
v_gene: TRBV12-3/TRBV12-4
j_gene: TRBJ1-4
CDR3nt: TGTGCCAGCAGCGGACCGTTTAATGAAAAACTGTTTTTT
CDR3aa: CASSGPFNEKLFF

d_gene: .
abundance: .
v_gene: TRBV5-4
j_gene: TRBJ2-3
CDR3nt: TGTGCCAGCAGCTTTTGGGGAGATACGCAGTATTTT
CDR3aa: CASSFWGDTQYF

d_gene: .
abundance: .
v_gene: TRBV7-9
j_gene: TRBJ1-2
CDR3nt: TGTGCCAGCAGCTTAGGGGGCAATTATGGCTACACCTTC
CDR3aa: CASSLGGNYGYTF

d_gene: .
abundance: .
v_gene: TRBV21-1
j_gene: TRBJ1-6
CDR3nt: TGTGCCAGCAGCAATCGGGGGACAGCCTCAGCCCCTCTGAATTCACCCCTCCACTTT
CDR3aa: CASSNRGTASAPLNSPLHF

d_gene: .
abundance: few
v_gene: TRBV5-6
j_gene: TRBJ2-7
CDR3nt: TGTGCCAGCAGCTTGGGGGACGGGTACGAGCAGTACTTC
CDR3aa: CASSLGDGYEQYF

d_gene: .
abundance: .
v_gene: TRBV21-1
j_gene: TRBJ1-6
CDR3nt: TGTGCCAGCAGCCCCCGCCCCTCCCGGGACTCCGAAGGGAGTAGCTCCTATAATTCACCCCTCCACTTT
CDR3aa: CASSPRPSRDSEGSSSYNSPLHF

d_gene: .
abundance: .
v_gene: TRBV20-1
j_gene: TRBJ1-1
CDR3nt: TGCAGTGGAAAGTTGAACACTGAAGCTTTCTTT
CDR3aa: CSGKLNTEAFF

d_gene: .
abundance: .
v_gene: TRBV12-5
j_gene: TRBJ2-5
CDR3nt: TGTGCTAGTGGTTTGGTGGACGAGACCCAGTACTTC
CDR3aa: CASGLVDETQYF

d_gene: .
abundance: .
v_gene: TRBV11-2
j_gene: TRBJ1-2
CDR3nt: TGTGCCAGCAGCTTATCAGGGACTAGGTTAGGGTATGGCTACACCTTC
CDR3aa: CASSLSGTRLGYGYTF

d_gene: TRBD1
abundance: .
v_gene: TRBV19
j_gene: TRBJ2-4
CDR3nt: TGTGCCAGCGGGCTACAGACAGGGGGTCGGGACATTCAGTACTTC
CDR3aa: CASGLQTGGRDIQYF

d_gene: .
abundance: .
v_gene: TRBV19
j_gene: TRBJ1-5
CDR3nt: TGTGCCAGTAGTAGGACCTTGAATCAGCCCCAGCATTTT
CDR3aa: CASSRTLNQPQHF

d_gene: .
abundance: once
v_gene: TRBV5-1
j_gene: TRBJ1-4
CDR3nt: TGCGCCAGCAGCCTAGGCGCAGGGGATGAAAAACTGTTTTTT
CDR3aa: CASSLGAGDEKLFF

d_gene: TRBD1
abundance: .
v_gene: TRBV7-6
j_gene: TRBJ1-2
CDR3nt: TGTGCCAGCAGCTTAGACGGCAGGGGGTCAGGCGGCTACACCTTC
CDR3aa: CASSLDGRGSGGYTF

d_gene: .
abundance: .
v_gene: TRBV6-5
j_gene: TRBJ2-1
CDR3nt: TGTGCCAGCAGGCAGGGCAACTACAATGAGCAGTTCTTC
CDR3aa: CASRQGNYNEQFF

d_gene: .
abundance: .
v_gene: TRBV12-5
j_gene: TRBJ1-5
CDR3nt: TGTGCTAGTGGTTTTTCTCCCCAGCATTTT
CDR3aa: CASGFSPQHF

d_gene: .
abundance: .
v_gene: TRBV4-1
j_gene: TRBJ2-4
CDR3nt: TGCGCCAGCAGCCCCGGGACGCTCCATTTCATTCAGTGCTTC
CDR3aa: CASSPGTLHFIQCF

d_gene: .
abundance: .
v_gene: TRBV9
j_gene: TRBJ1-6
CDR3nt: TGTGCCAGCAGCGCCGACGCCGTGCTGGATTCACCCCTCCACTTT
CDR3aa: CASSADAVLDSPLHF

d_gene: .
abundance: .
v_gene: TRBV6-2/TRBV6-3
j_gene: TRBJ2-1
CDR3nt: TGTGCCAGCAGTTACGGTATTCCCAGTGGGGAGCAGTTCTTC
CDR3aa: CASSYGIPSGEQFF

d_gene: .
abundance: .
v_gene: TRBV18
j_gene: TRBJ1-1
CDR3nt: TGTGCCAGCTCAGCAGACTCAGGGGCGAGCACTGAAGCTTTCTTT
CDR3aa: CASSADSGASTEAFF

d_gene: TRBD1
abundance: .
v_gene: TRBV11-2
j_gene: TRBJ2-7
CDR3nt: TGTGCCAGCAGCAGCGGACAGGGGGCGGCCGAGCAGTACTTC
CDR3aa: CASSSGQGAAEQYF

d_gene: TRBD2
abundance: .
v_gene: TRBV7-9
j_gene: TRBJ2-3
CDR3nt: TGTGCCAGCAACCGGGCTAGCGGGGGGAAGGATACGCAGTATTTT
CDR3aa: CASNRASGGKDTQYF

d_gene: TRBD2
abundance: few
v_gene: TRBV4-1
j_gene: TRBJ2-7
CDR3nt: TGCGCCAGCAGCCACCTTAGCGGGGGGCCTACCTACGAGCAGTACTTC
CDR3aa: CASSHLSGGPTYEQYF

d_gene: .
abundance: .
v_gene: TRBV19
j_gene: TRBJ1-2
CDR3nt: TGTGCCAGTAGTAGAGACCAATACTATGGCTACACCTTC
CDR3aa: CASSRDQYYGYTF

d_gene: .
abundance: .
v_gene: TRBV5-1
j_gene: TRBJ2-5
CDR3nt: TGCGCCAGCAGCCTTGATCCGTGGTGGGTTTCCCAGGGGGGAAAAGAGACCCAGTACTTC
CDR3aa: CASSLDPWWVSQGGKETQYF

d_gene: .
abundance: .
v_gene: TRBV5-6
j_gene: TRBJ1-1
CDR3nt: TGTGCCAGCAGCTGGTTAGACAACTATGAAGCTTTCTTT
CDR3aa: CASSWLDNYEAFF

d_gene: .
abundance: .
v_gene: TRBV18
j_gene: TRBJ1-1
CDR3nt: TGTGCCAGCTCACCATTGGACGTAAACGGGGCTTTCTTT
CDR3aa: CASSPLDVNGAFF

d_gene: .
abundance: once
v_gene: TRBV9
j_gene: TRBJ2-5
CDR3nt: TGTGCCAGCAGCCCCCGGTGGGGGATGGAGACCCAGTACTTC
CDR3aa: CASSPRWGMETQYF

d_gene: TRBD1
abundance: .
v_gene: TRBV3-1/TRBV3-2
j_gene: TRBJ1-2
CDR3nt: TGTGCCAGCAGCCCTGGACAGGGGAAGGGCTACACCTTC
CDR3aa: CASSPGQGKGYTF

d_gene: .
abundance: .
v_gene: TRBV18
j_gene: TRBJ1-5
CDR3nt: TGTGCCAGCTCACCAGACAGTTCCCCGAATCAGCCCCAGCATTTT
CDR3aa: CASSPDSSPNQPQHF

d_gene: .
abundance: .
v_gene: TRBV7-9
j_gene: TRBJ1-4
CDR3nt: TGTGCCAGCAGCGAACAGGGAAGTAATGAAAAACTGTTTTTT
CDR3aa: CASSEQGSNEKLFF

d_gene: TRBD1
abundance: .
v_gene: TRBV14
j_gene: TRBJ1-4
CDR3nt: TGTGCCAGCAGCCAAGTAGGGACAGGGGTTGAAAAACTGTTTTTT
CDR3aa: CASSQVGTGVEKLFF

d_gene: .
abundance: .
v_gene: TRBV7-9
j_gene: TRBJ1-2
CDR3nt: TGTGCCAGCAGCCCTCCCGGGGGTGACTATGGCTACACCTTC
CDR3aa: CASSPPGGDYGYTF

d_gene: .
abundance: .
v_gene: TRBV5-1
j_gene: TRBJ1-5
CDR3nt: TGCGCCAGCAGCTTGGAACAGGGCGTGCAGCCCCAGCATTTT
CDR3aa: CASSLEQGVQPQHF

d_gene: .
abundance: .
v_gene: TRBV27
j_gene: TRBJ2-2
CDR3nt: TGTGCCAGCAGTTTAATGAAGGGAAGGACCGGGGAGCTGTTTTTT
CDR3aa: CASSLMKGRTGELFF

d_gene: TRBD2
abundance: few
v_gene: TRBV5-8
j_gene: TRBJ2-1
CDR3nt: TGTGCCAGCAGTTCAACACTAGCGAATGAGCAGTTCTTC
CDR3aa: CASSSTLANEQFF

d_gene: TRBD2
abundance: .
v_gene: TRBV19
j_gene: TRBJ2-1
CDR3nt: TGTGCCAGTAGTCCCCCGTTGACTAGCGGGCGCCACAATGAGCAGTTCTTC
CDR3aa: CASSPPLTSGRHNEQFF

d_gene: .
abundance: once
v_gene: TRBV6-5
j_gene: TRBJ1-2
CDR3nt: TGTGCCAGCAGCCCCTCCCGGGCCGCCTATGGCTACACCTTC
CDR3aa: CASSPSRAAYGYTF

d_gene: TRBD1
abundance: few
v_gene: TRBV19
j_gene: TRBJ1-6
CDR3nt: TGTGCCAGTAGTATAAACCTCGGGACAGACAATTCACCCCTCCACTTT
CDR3aa: CASSINLGTDNSPLHF

d_gene: TRBD2
abundance: .
v_gene: TRBV7-2
j_gene: TRBJ2-7
CDR3nt: TGTGCCAGCAGCTTATGGCGGGGGGCGGGACCTCTCTACGAGCAGTACTTC
CDR3aa: CASSLWRGAGPLYEQYF

d_gene: .
abundance: .
v_gene: TRBV29-1
j_gene: TRBJ1-1
CDR3nt: TGCAGCGTTAAACAGATGGGGAACACTGAAGCTTTCTTT
CDR3aa: CSVKQMGNTEAFF

d_gene: .
abundance: .
v_gene: TRBV6-2/TRBV6-3
j_gene: TRBJ1-2
CDR3nt: TGTGCCAGCAGTCTGGACAAAAACTATGGCTACACCTTC
CDR3aa: CASSLDKNYGYTF